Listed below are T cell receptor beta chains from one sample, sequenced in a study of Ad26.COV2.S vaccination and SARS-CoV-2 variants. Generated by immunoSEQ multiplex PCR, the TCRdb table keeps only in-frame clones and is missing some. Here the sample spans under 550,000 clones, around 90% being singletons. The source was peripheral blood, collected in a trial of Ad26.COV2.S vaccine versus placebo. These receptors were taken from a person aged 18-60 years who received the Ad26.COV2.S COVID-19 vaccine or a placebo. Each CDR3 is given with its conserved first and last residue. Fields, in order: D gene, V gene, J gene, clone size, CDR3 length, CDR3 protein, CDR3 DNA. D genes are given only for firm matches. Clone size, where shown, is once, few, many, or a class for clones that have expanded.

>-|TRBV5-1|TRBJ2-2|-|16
CASRPIGGGGTGELFF
TGCGCCAGCAGACCGATAGGAGGGGGAGGTACCGGGGAGCTGTTTTTT
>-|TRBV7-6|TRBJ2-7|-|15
CASSLSGPPGYEQYF
TGTGCCAGCAGCTTATCCGGACCGCCAGGCTACGAGCAGTACTTC
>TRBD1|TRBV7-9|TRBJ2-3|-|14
CASSRQGRTDTQYF
TGTGCCAGCAGCCGACAGGGGCGCACAGATACGCAGTATTTT
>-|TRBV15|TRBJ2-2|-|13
CATSRERTGELFF
TGTGCCACCAGCAGAGAGCGCACCGGGGAGCTGTTTTTT
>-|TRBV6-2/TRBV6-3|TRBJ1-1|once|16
CASSYGLGGMNTEAFF
TGTGCCAGCAGTTACGGTTTAGGCGGGATGAACACTGAAGCTTTCTTT
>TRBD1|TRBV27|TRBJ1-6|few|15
CASSLHQGAGSPLHF
TGTGCCAGCAGTTTACACCAGGGGGCGGGTTCACCCCTCCACTTT
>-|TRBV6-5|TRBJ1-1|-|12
CASSGEFLEAFF
TGTGCCAGCAGCGGGGAATTCCTTGAAGCTTTCTTT
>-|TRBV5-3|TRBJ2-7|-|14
CARSDGGVSYEQYF
TGTGCCAGAAGCGATGGAGGGGTCTCCTACGAGCAGTACTTC
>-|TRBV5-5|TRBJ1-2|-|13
CASSYSDTYGYTF
TGTGCCAGCAGCTACTCGGACACATATGGCTACACCTTC
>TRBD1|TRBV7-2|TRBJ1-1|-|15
CASSMGQGARTEAFF
TGTGCCAGCAGCATGGGACAGGGGGCGCGAACTGAAGCTTTCTTT
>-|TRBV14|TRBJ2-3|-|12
CASSWSTDTQYF
TGTGCCAGCAGCTGGAGCACAGATACGCAGTATTTT
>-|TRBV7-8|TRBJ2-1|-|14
CASSLEPGVFEQFF
TGTGCCAGCAGCTTAGAACCGGGAGTTTTTGAGCAGTTCTTC
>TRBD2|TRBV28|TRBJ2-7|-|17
CASKSRAGAPSSYEQYF
TGTGCCAGCAAGTCGAGGGCGGGAGCACCTAGCTCCTACGAGCAGTACTTC
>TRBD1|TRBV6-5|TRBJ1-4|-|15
CASSYLRGTNEKLFF
TGTGCCAGCAGTTACCTCAGGGGGACTAATGAAAAACTGTTTTTT
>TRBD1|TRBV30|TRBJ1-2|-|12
CAWKQGADGYTF
TGTGCCTGGAAGCAGGGGGCAGACGGCTACACCTTC
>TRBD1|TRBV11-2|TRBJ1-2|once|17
CASSLDRGQGRVYGYTF
TGTGCCAGCAGCTTAGACCGCGGACAGGGGAGGGTCTATGGCTACACCTTC
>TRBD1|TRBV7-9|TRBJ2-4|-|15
CASSWTGVAKNIQYF
TGTGCCAGCAGCTGGACAGGAGTAGCCAAAAACATTCAGTACTTC
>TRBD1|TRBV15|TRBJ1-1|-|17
CATSGPGQGTRSTEAFF
TGTGCCACCAGCGGGCCGGGACAGGGGACTAGAAGCACTGAAGCTTTCTTT
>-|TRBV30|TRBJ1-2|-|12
CAWSVTGPGYTF
TGTGCCTGGAGTGTAACAGGGCCCGGCTACACCTTC
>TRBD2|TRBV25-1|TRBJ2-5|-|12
CASRASGETQYF
TGTGCCAGCAGAGCTAGCGGGGAGACCCAGTACTTC
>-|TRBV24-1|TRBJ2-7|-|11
CATSDTYEQYF
TGTGCCACCAGTGATACCTACGAGCAGTACTTC
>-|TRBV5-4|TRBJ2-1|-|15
CASSLGGVHYNEQFF
TGTGCCAGCAGCCTAGGGGGGGTCCACTACAATGAGCAGTTCTTC
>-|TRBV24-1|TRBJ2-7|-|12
CATSDQSYEQYF
TGTGCCACCAGTGACCAGAGCTACGAGCAGTACTTC
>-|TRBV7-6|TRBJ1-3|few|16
CASSLVSAGSGNTIYF
TGTGCCAGCAGCTTAGTATCGGCGGGCTCTGGAAACACCATATATTTT
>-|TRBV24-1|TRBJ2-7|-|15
CATSEGQGAVHEQYF
TGTGCCACCAGTGAAGGGCAGGGCGCGGTCCACGAGCAGTACTTC